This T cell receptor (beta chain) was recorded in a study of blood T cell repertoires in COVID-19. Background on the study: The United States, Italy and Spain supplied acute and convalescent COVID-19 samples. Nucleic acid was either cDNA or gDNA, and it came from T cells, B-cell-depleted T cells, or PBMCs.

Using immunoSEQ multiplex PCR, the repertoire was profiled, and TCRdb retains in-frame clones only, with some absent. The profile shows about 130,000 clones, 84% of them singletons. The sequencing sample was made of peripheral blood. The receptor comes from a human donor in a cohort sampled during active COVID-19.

The CDR3 nucleotides are TGTGCCAGCAGCCTAAGACAGGGGTCGGCTAACTATGGCTACACCTTC. It specifies CASSLRQGSANYGYTF. The rearrangement joins TRBV27 to TRBJ1-2; 8 positions match TRBD1. V was clipped by 6 bases and J by 0 bases; unmatched bases: 9. CDR3 length: 16 residues. Germline values: CDR1 MNHEY, CDR2 SMNVEV (reference sequence).